These 26 T cell receptor beta chains were all obtained from the same sample, sequenced in a study of blood T cell repertoires in COVID-19. Produced via immunoSEQ multiplex PCR; TCRdb's table is partial and in-frame only. This table holds tens of thousands of clones, around 88% found once. Material for sequencing was peripheral blood. These receptors were collected from a woman aged 80 or over with acute or convalescent COVID-19.

The chain couples TRBV5-4 to TRBJ2-1, with TRBD2 as a possible D gene (5 bases). This CDR3 contains 13 residues. The V end lost 4 bases, the J end lost 6 bases, and 11 bases lay between the germline ends. Germline V gives CDR1 SGHNT, CDR2 YYREEE (reference sequence). CDR3 loop: CASSRETLNEQFF. CDR3 bases: TGTGCCAGCAGCCGGGAAACACTCAATGAGCAGTTCTTC.

This sequence joins TRBV19 and TRBJ2-7; D is undetermined. V lost 3 bases, J lost 2 bases, and 8 bases lay in between. The CDR3 sequence is 13 residues long. Germline CDR1 reads LNHDA; CDR2 reads SQIVND (reference sequence). The CDR3: CASSIDSTYEQYF. The DNA for the CDR3 is TGTGCCAGTAGTATCGACTCTACCTACGAGCAGTACTTC. Looking up the rest from reference TRBV19 and TRBJ2-7 gives the full variable domain: DGGITQSPKYLFRKEGQNVTLSCEQNLNHDAMYWYRQDPGQGLRLIYYSQIVNDFQKGDIAEGYSVSREKKESFPLTVTSAQKNPTAFYLCASSIDSTYEQYFGPGTRLTVT.

This sequence joins TRBV10-3 and TRBJ2-1; 10 bases fit TRBD1. V shed 6 bases, J shed 4 bases, and the junction held 3 bases outside the gene matches. There are 14 residues in the CDR3. Looked up from germline, CDR1 is ENHRY and CDR2 is SYGVKD. CDR3 in DNA: TGTGCCATCAGGACAGGGGGCGTGTACAATGAGCAGTTCTTC. This encodes CAIRTGGVYNEQFF.

This chain uses TRBV5-1 with TRBJ1-1, with a possible D match to TRBD1 (6 bases). The CDR3 is 16 amino acids. V lost 2 bases and J lost 4, with 18 bases in between. Germline V gene sequence: CDR1 SGHRS, CDR2 YFSETQ. The CDR3 DNA reads TGCGCCAGCAGCTTCCAGACAGGATTGGTAGCCACTGAAGCTTTCTTT. Protein product: CASSFQTGLVATEAFF.

J is TRBJ2-1 and V is TRBV19, with 9 bases identical to TRBD2. With 4 bases clipped from V and 10 bases from J, the junction kept 5 bases outside the gene matches. The CDR3 is 13 residues long. Germline CDR1 LNHDA, CDR2 SQIVND (reference sequence). CDR3 in DNA: TGTGCCAGTAGTAATAGCGGGAGAAGGGAGCAGTTCTTC. Residues: CASSNSGRREQFF.

J is TRBJ1-1 and V is TRBV7-2; D is undetermined. There are 13 residues in the CDR3. The V end was cut by 1 base, the J end by 3 bases, with 6 bases between. Looked up from germline, CDR1 is SGHTA and CDR2 is FQGNSA. The CDR3 nucleotides are TGTGCCAGCAGCTTAGAACGGGACACTGAAGCTTTCTTT. It is translated as CASSLERDTEAFF. The full variable domain, rest sourced from reference TRBV7-2 and TRBJ1-1, is GAGVSQSPSNKVTEKGKDVELRCDPISGHTALYWYRQSLGQGLEFLIYFQGNSAPDKSGLPSDRFSAERTGGSVSTLTIQRTQQEDSAVYLCASSLERDTEAFFGQGTRLTVV.

This chain connects TRBV6-1 to TRBJ1-4; TRBD1 matches 9 bases. V lost 4 bases, J lost 8 bases, and 11 bases stayed unmatched. CDR1 is MNHNS, CDR2 SASEGT, per germline. CDR3 length equals 16 residues. The CDR3 loop is CASSGGTGNTWEKLFF. CDR3 nucleotide sequence: TGTGCCAGCAGTGGAGGGACAGGGAACACTTGGGAAAAACTGTTTTTT.

This clone was found once. This chain joins TRBV5-5 and TRBJ2-1, with 8 bases identical to TRBD2. The germline V gene encodes CDR1 SGHKS and CDR2 YYEKEE (reference sequence). The CDR3 covers 15 residues. V shed 4 bases, J shed 9 bases, and the junction held 12 bases outside the gene matches. As DNA, the CDR3 is TGTGCCAGCAGCGAGGGACTACCGGGAGGGGCTGAGCAGTTCTTC. This sequence encodes CASSEGLPGGAEQFF.

The rearrangement uses TRBV7-2 and TRBJ2-5; D gene ambiguous. The CDR3 runs 15 residues. The germline V gene has CDR1 SGHTA and CDR2 FQGNSA. V was clipped by 5 bases and J by 1 base, with 14 bases between them. This CDR3 is CASSPTQFLQETQYF. The CDR3 region has the DNA TGTGCCAGCAGCCCGACACAATTCCTCCAAGAGACCCAGTACTTC.

J is TRBJ1-1 and V is TRBV18; possibly TRBD1 for D (6 bases). CDR3 length: 13 amino acids. V was trimmed by 8 bases and J by 4 bases, leaving 14 bases between them. CDR1 KGHSH and CDR2 LQKENI come from the germline V gene. The CDR3 nucleotides read TGTGCCAGCCACAAAGGGGGGGTCACTGAAGCTTTCTTT. Its protein product is CASHKGGVTEAFF.

The chain carries TRBV4-3 and TRBJ2-3; D possibly corresponds to TRBD2 (5 bases). The CDR3 consists of 14 residues. V lost 1 base and J 7 bases, leaving 12 bases between the germline ends. Germline V gene data show CDR1 as LGHNA and CDR2 as YSLEER. CDR3 in amino acids: CASSQATAGNTQYF. In DNA, the CDR3 is TGCGCCAGCAGCCAAGCCACCGCCGGGAATACGCAGTATTTT.

The V call is TRBV5-1, the J call TRBJ1-2, with 8 bases identical to TRBD1. After removal of 1 base from V and 6 bases from J, the junction contained 2 bases not matched to a gene. From germline, CDR1 is SGHRS and CDR2 YFSETQ. The CDR3 is 13 amino acids. Here the CDR3 DNA reads TGCGCCAGCAGCTTGTCGACAGGGGATGGCTACACCTTC. It translates to CASSLSTGDGYTF.

This rearrangement joins TRBV2 to TRBJ1-5; 7 bases line up with TRBD1. Trimming removed 0 bases from V and 6 bases from J; junction bases left unmatched: 5. Germline V gives CDR1 SNHLY, CDR2 FYNNEI. CDR3 length: 15 amino acids. CDR3 DNA sequence: TGTGCCAGCAGTGAAGCGCGTACAGGGGTTCAGCCCCAGCATTTT. As protein: CASSEARTGVQPQHF.

This clone was detected a few times. V gene TRBV5-6 combines with J gene TRBJ2-6, with D hard to call. The length of the CDR3 is 15 residues. V lost 2 bases to trimming and J lost 4 bases, with 10 bases between them. Germline V gives CDR1 SGHDT, CDR2 YYEEEE. The CDR3 nucleotides are TGTGCCAGCAGCTTCGGCTCCGGGGGGGCCAACGTCCTGACTTTC. As protein: CASSFGSGGANVLTF.

The rearrangement joins TRBV3-1 (or the pseudogene TRBV3-2) to TRBJ2-7, with D possibly TRBD1 on 5 matching bases. V lost 7 bases, J lost 1 base, and 14 bases lay in between. The CDR3 has 14 amino acids. Germline V gene sequence: CDR1 LGHDT, CDR2 YNNKEL (reference sequence). The CDR3 DNA reads TGTGCCAGCACCCTCTGGGGCAGTTCCTACGAGCAGTACTTC. This codes for CASTLWGSSYEQYF.

The V and J genes are TRBV6-1 and TRBJ1-6, with 12 bases fitting TRBD1. V gave up 1 base and J gave up 0 bases; unmatched junction bases: 7. The CDR3 loop spans 20 amino acids. Looked up from germline, CDR1 is MNHNS and CDR2 is SASEGT. The CDR3 sequence: CASSEVRDRGRPSYNSPLHF. DNA of the CDR3: TGTGCCAGCAGTGAAGTACGGGACAGGGGGCGACCCTCCTATAATTCACCCCTCCACTTT.

This rearrangement joins TRBV7-9 to TRBJ2-1; possibly TRBD2 for D (6 bases). Germline CDR1 SEHNR, CDR2 FQNEAQ (reference sequence). The CDR3 has 15 residues. V lost 11 bases to trimming and J lost 2 bases, with 19 bases between them. CDR3 in DNA: TGTGCCGGCTCGCCGGGGGAGGTCCCCTACAATGAGCAGTTCTTC. Protein product: CAGSPGEVPYNEQFF.

The J gene is TRBJ2-2, the V gene TRBV6-1, with 10 bases identical to TRBD2. Germline CDR1 is MNHNS and CDR2 is SASEGT. There are 17 residues in the CDR3. With V trimmed by 4 bases and J by 0 bases, 5 bases remained unmatched. The DNA for the CDR3 is TGTGCCAGCAGTGCCTTAGCGGGGGGCGCGAACACCGGGGAGCTGTTTTTT. This sequence encodes CASSALAGGANTGELFF.

V and J are TRBV28 and TRBJ1-2; TRBD1 is a possible D gene (5 bases). V shed 8 bases and J shed 3 bases, with 16 bases lying between them. The CDR3 loop spans 14 amino acids. Germline assignment: CDR1 MDHEN and CDR2 SYDVKM. The CDR3 spells CASLRGGAYYGYTF. For the CDR3, the DNA is TGTGCCAGCCTGCGAGGAGGGGCCTACTATGGCTACACCTTC.

V usage is TRBV18 and J usage is TRBJ1-1, with D possibly being TRBD1 (6 bases). V lost 3 bases to trimming and J lost 5 bases, with 19 bases between them. This CDR3 region has 16 residues. Germline CDR1 and CDR2: KGHSH and LQKENI. The CDR3 is CASSPSIGGLGTEAFF. In nucleotides, the CDR3 is TGTGCCAGCTCACCGTCAATCGGGGGGCTGGGAACTGAAGCTTTCTTT. Combining the CDR3 with reference TRBV18 and TRBJ1-1 gives the whole variable domain NAGVMQNPRHLVRRRGQEARLRCSPMKGHSHVYWYRQLPEEGLKFMVYLQKENIIDESGMPKERFSAEFPKEGPSILRIQQVVRGDSAAYFCASSPSIGGLGTEAFFGQGTRLTVV.

The V call is TRBV19, the J call TRBJ1-2; D is ambiguous. Germline V gene sequence: CDR1 LNHDA, CDR2 SQIVND (reference sequence). V lost 4 bases to trimming and J lost 2 bases, with 14 bases between them. This CDR3 contains 15 residues. CDR3 sequence: CASSTSSNFNYGYTF. The CDR3, as DNA: TGTGCCAGTAGTACCTCGAGTAACTTCAACTATGGCTACACCTTC. Using reference TRBV19 and TRBJ1-2 for the parts outside the CDR3, the full variable domain is DGGITQSPKYLFRKEGQNVTLSCEQNLNHDAMYWYRQDPGQGLRLIYYSQIVNDFQKGDIAEGYSVSREKKESFPLTVTSAQKNPTAFYLCASSTSSNFNYGYTFGSGTRLTVV.

This chain uses TRBV24-1 with TRBJ1-5; the match to TRBD1 covers 7 bases. The CDR3 runs 15 residues. Germline V gene lookup returns CDR1 KGHDR and CDR2 SFDVKD. V gave up 10 bases and J gave up 0 bases; unmatched junction bases: 8. The CDR3, as DNA: TGTGCCACTAAGAGACAGGGCGATAGCAATCAGCCCCAGCATTTT. Translated: CATKRQGDSNQPQHF.

This chain connects TRBV11-1 to TRBJ2-7, with D perhaps TRBD2 (6 bases). Germline CDR1 is SGHAT and CDR2 is FQDESV (reference sequence). V gave up 3 bases and J gave up 1 base, with 13 bases separating them. The CDR3 covers 15 residues. CDR3 sequence (DNA): TGTGCCAGCAGCTTGGCCGGACTAATTTCCTACGAGCAGTACTTC. Its translation is CASSLAGLISYEQYF.

The DNA for the CDR3 is TGTGCCAGCAGTGCCGGGACTAGCGGGAGGGGAGAGACCCAGTACTTC. It yields the protein CASSAGTSGRGETQYF. The J gene is TRBJ2-5, the V gene TRBV2; 16 bases fit TRBD2. The CDR3 sequence is 16 residues long. The V gene end was trimmed by 4 bases and the J gene end by 4 bases; junction bases not matched to a gene: 3. CDR1 and CDR2 from the germline V gene are SNHLY and FYNNEI.

Here the CDR3 DNA reads TGTGCCAGTAGACTAGGATGGCAGGACCCCCAGCATTTT. Protein sequence: CASRLGWQDPQHF. The gene calls are TRBV19 and TRBJ1-5; D remains ambiguous. The CDR3 is 13 amino acids. The germline V gene has CDR1 LNHDA and CDR2 SQIVND (reference sequence). V lost 6 bases, J lost 10 bases, and 16 bases lay in between. Full variable domain (rest looked up from reference TRBV19 and TRBJ1-5): DGGITQSPKYLFRKEGQNVTLSCEQNLNHDAMYWYRQDPGQGLRLIYYSQIVNDFQKGDIAEGYSVSREKKESFPLTVTSAQKNPTAFYLCASRLGWQDPQHFGDGTRLSIL.

The chain has TRBV9 and TRBJ2-1; 7 nucleotides match TRBD2. From germline, CDR1 is SGDLS and CDR2 YYNGEE. The CDR3 totals 18 residues. V shed 0 bases and J 2 bases; nucleotides not matched to a gene: 11. The CDR3 region is CASSVGPGAGITYNEQFF. The CDR3 DNA reads TGTGCCAGCAGCGTAGGCCCGGGAGCGGGAATCACCTACAATGAGCAGTTCTTC.